The 23 T cell receptor beta chains given below trace back to one sample, sequenced in a study of T cell responses to AZD1222 COVID-19 vaccine. Produced via immunoSEQ multiplex PCR; TCRdb's table is partial and in-frame only. The table lists roughly 100,000 clones, 88% of them singletons. The starting material was peripheral blood, obtained on day 0 of AZD1222 vaccination. The source is an adult in good health.

This chain connects TRBV5-1 to TRBJ1-2; D ambiguous. Germline V gene data show CDR1 as SGHRS and CDR2 as YFSETQ. V was cut by 0 bases and J by 5 bases, with 14 bases left in between. The CDR3 consists of 15 residues. The CDR3 region has the DNA TGCGCCAGCAGCTTGGACGGAAGGACCCCATATGGCTACACCTTC. Translating gives CASSLDGRTPYGYTF.

The gene calls are TRBV29-1 and TRBJ2-7; 11 bases fit TRBD1. The CDR3 consists of 13 residues. Germline V gene sequence: CDR1 SQVTM, CDR2 ANQGSEA. The junction had 5 bases not matched to a gene; V was cut back by 3 bases and J by 7 bases. The CDR3 nucleotides read TGCAGCGTTGACGGACAGGGGGCAGAAGAGCAGTACTTC. It translates to CSVDGQGAEEQYF.

The DNA of the CDR3 is TGTGCCAGCAGCGTATCCGGGGGCATTCTGTATGGCTACACCTTC. Protein: CASSVSGGILYGYTF. The rearrangement uses TRBV9 and TRBJ1-2; the D gene is possibly TRBD1 (6 bases). The CDR3 runs to 15 residues. Looked up from germline, CDR1 is SGDLS and CDR2 is YYNGEE. Between the trimmed V and J ends, which lost 1 base and 5 bases, there was a span of 15 bases.

The J gene is TRBJ2-1, the V gene TRBV19; perhaps TRBD1 as D (7 bases). This CDR3 has 13 residues. Germline assignment: CDR1 LNHDA and CDR2 SQIVND (reference sequence). V was shortened by 6 bases and J by 5 bases, with 11 bases between the two germline ends. This chain's CDR3 is CASRFRGDNEQFF. The CDR3 region has the DNA TGTGCCAGTAGGTTCAGGGGGGACAATGAGCAGTTCTTC.

The CDR3 DNA follows: TGTGCCAGCAGCTTAGGATCCGAAGGCGCTGAAGCTTTCTTT. Residues: CASSLGSEGAEAFF. The J gene is TRBJ1-1, the V gene TRBV11-2, with D unclear. Deletions cut 1 base from V and 6 bases from J, with 12 bases between. The CDR3 totals 14 residues. Germline CDR1 reads SGHAT; CDR2 reads FQNNGV.

This clone was seen only once. This rearrangement joins TRBV2 to TRBJ2-1; 9 positions match TRBD2. Germline V gene sequence: CDR1 SNHLY, CDR2 FYNNEI. After removal of 1 base from V and 3 bases from J, the junction contained 4 bases not matched to a gene. This CDR3 has 16 residues. The CDR3 sequence is CASSEDLAGFYNEQFF. In DNA, the CDR3 is TGTGCCAGCAGTGAAGACCTAGCGGGGTTCTACAATGAGCAGTTCTTC.

This clone occurred once. The chain joins TRBV7-2 to TRBJ1-1; a weak D match, TRBD1 (5 bases). This CDR3 region has 14 residues. The germline gives CDR1 SGHTA, CDR2 FQGNSA. Trimming took 3 bases from V and 1 from J, leaving 9 bases between them. DNA of the CDR3: TGTGCCAGCAGCTTCGGCAGGGCGAACACTGAAGCTTTCTTT. Its translation is CASSFGRANTEAFF.

This clone was seen a few times. The V call is TRBV6-5, the J call TRBJ1-6, with a weak D call TRBD1 (6 bases). Trimming cost V 5 bases and J 13 bases, with 18 bases left between them. The germline CDR1 and CDR2 sequences are MNHEY and SVGAGI. This CDR3 region has 14 residues. CDR3 in DNA: TGTGCCAGCAGTCAGGGCGGGGGGCACGGCCCCCTCCACTTT. The encoded protein is CASSQGGGHGPLHF.

This clone was seen only once. At one boundary the junction diverges from the germline segment, which might be a read error. The V and J genes are TRBV7-8 and TRBJ1-3; D remains unclear. Germline CDR1 SGHVS, CDR2 FQNEAQ. CDR3 length: 14 amino acids. The CDR3 DNA sequence: TGTGCCAACAGCTTAAGTGACTCTGGAAACACCATATATTTT. Its translation is CANSLSDSGNTIYF.

The chain uses TRBV28 and TRBJ2-1, with TRBD1 matching 7 bases. Germline V gene data show CDR1 as MDHEN and CDR2 as SYDVKM. V was pared by 8 bases and J by 7 bases, with 11 bases of the junction left unmatched. This CDR3 has 14 residues. DNA for the CDR3: TGTGCCAGCCATGAAGGGGGCCTAGGGAATGAGCAGTTCTTC. It is translated as CASHEGGLGNEQFF. Complete variable domain (other parts from reference TRBV28 and TRBJ2-1): DVKVTQSSRYLVKRTGEKVFLECVQDMDHENMFWYRQDPGLGLRLIYFSYDVKMKEKGDIPEGYSVSREKKERFSLILESASTNQTSMYLCASHEGGLGNEQFFGPGTRLTVL.

This clone appeared a single time. The CDR3 nucleotides read TGTGCCAGCAGCTTAGAAGTTGGCAGCCCACAGCACGGCTACACCTTC. It yields the protein CASSLEVGSPQHGYTF. V usage is TRBV7-2 and J usage is TRBJ1-2; D is undetermined. This CDR3 has 16 residues. Trimming left V 1 base short and J 8 bases short, with 20 bases between. CDR1 and CDR2 (germline): SGHTA, FQGNSA.

The chain uses TRBV12-3 or TRBV12-4 and TRBJ2-3; D ambiguous. Trimming shortened V by 5 bases and J by 2 bases, and 2 bases separated the two germline ends. The CDR3 runs 11 residues. The DNA of the CDR3 is TGTGCCAGCAGTATCACAGATACGCAGTATTTT. This gives the protein CASSITDTQYF.

This chain connects TRBV29-1 to TRBJ1-3, with D unresolved. From germline, CDR1 is SQVTM and CDR2 ANQGSEA. The V end was cut by 7 bases, the J end by 1 base, with 8 bases between. The CDR3 is 12 residues long. CDR3 in DNA: TGCAGCGGAGAGACTTCTGGAAACACCATATATTTT. It codes for CSGETSGNTIYF.

This chain connects TRBV6-2 or TRBV6-3 to TRBJ1-1; D is undetermined. Germline assignment: CDR1 MNHEY and CDR2 SVGEGT. Trimming cost V 2 bases and J 0 bases, with 4 bases left between them. CDR3 length equals 13 residues. For the CDR3, the DNA is TGTGCCAGCAGTTACGCAATGAACACTGAAGCTTTCTTT. Protein: CASSYAMNTEAFF.

The J gene is TRBJ1-1, the V gene TRBV5-4; D unclear. V lost 0 bases, J lost 0 bases, and 3 bases lay in between. Germline CDR1 and CDR2: SGHNT and YYREEE (reference sequence). The CDR3 is made up of 13 amino acids. CDR3 sequence: CASSLGLNTEAFF. In DNA form, the CDR3 reads TGTGCCAGCAGCTTGGGTCTGAACACTGAAGCTTTCTTT. Drawing the rest from reference TRBV5-4 and TRBJ1-1, the complete variable domain is ETGVTQSPTHLIKTRGQQVTLRCSSQSGHNTVSWYQQALGQGPQFIFQYYREEENGRGNFPPRFSGLQFPNYSSELNVNALELDDSALYLCASSLGLNTEAFFGQGTRLTVV.

The chain joins TRBV19 to TRBJ2-7; 8 bases fit TRBD1. The junction had 3 bases not matched to a gene; V was cut back by 4 bases and J by 1 base. Germline values: CDR1 LNHDA, CDR2 SQIVND (reference sequence). The CDR3 loop spans 14 amino acids. CDR3 in DNA: TGTGCCAGTAGTACCCGGGACAGGTCCTACGAGCAGTACTTC. Translating gives CASSTRDRSYEQYF.

J is TRBJ1-1 and V is TRBV28; D may be TRBD1 (6 bases). The CDR3 is 15 residues long. Between the trimmed V and J ends, which lost 8 bases and 3 bases, there was a span of 19 bases. Germline lookup yields CDR1 MDHEN and CDR2 SYDVKM. For the CDR3, the DNA is TGTGCCAGCGGGGGTACAGGGAAGGAGTACACTGAAGCTTTCTTT. Encoded protein: CASGGTGKEYTEAFF.

CDR3 amino acids: CASNTRGGYGYTF. The CDR3 bases are TGTGCCAGCAATACAAGGGGTGGCTATGGCTACACCTTC. The rearrangement links TRBV9 to TRBJ1-2, with D perhaps matching TRBD1 (5 bases). The V gene lost 6 bases and the J gene lost 4 bases, with 13 bases spanning the gap. Germline V lookup: CDR1 SGDLS, CDR2 YYNGEE. The CDR3 is made up of 13 amino acids.

The chain employs TRBV25-1 and TRBJ2-7; D is perhaps TRBD2 (6 bases). With 7 bases removed from V and 5 bases from J, the gap between germline ends came to 15 bases. The germline V gene has CDR1 MGHDK and CDR2 SYGVNS. CDR3 size: 13 residues. This CDR3 is CASTRAGMDEQYF. The CDR3 nucleotides read TGTGCCAGCACCAGGGCGGGGATGGACGAGCAGTACTTC.

This sequence joins TRBV6-2 or TRBV6-3 and TRBJ2-1; TRBD1 matches 8 bases. V was pared by 2 bases and J by 15 bases, with 9 bases of the junction left unmatched. The CDR3 loop spans 13 amino acids. The germline CDR1 and CDR2 sequences are MNHEY and SVGEGT. CDR3 DNA sequence: TGTGCCAGCAGTTACACGGGGGACAGGTATAGGTTCTTC. Encoded protein: CASSYTGDRYRFF.

The chain couples TRBV6-5 to TRBJ2-3; tentatively, D is TRBD2 (7 bases). Trimming left V 8 bases short and J 5 bases short, with 14 bases between. Per germline, CDR1 MNHEY and CDR2 SVGAGI. The CDR3 is 13 residues long. CDR3 sequence: CASGGALGDTQYF. As DNA, the CDR3 is TGTGCCAGCGGGGGGGCATTAGGAGATACGCAGTATTTT.

The CDR3: CASSADRDTEAFF. The CDR3 DNA reads as TGTGCCAGCAGCGCGGACAGGGACACTGAAGCTTTCTTT. This sequence joins TRBV9 and TRBJ1-1, with 8 positions matching TRBD1. This CDR3 region has 13 residues. Trimming at V came to 3 bases and at J to 3 bases, leaving 1 base not matched to a gene. The V gene's germline CDR1 is SGDLS and CDR2 YYNGEE.

The rearrangement links TRBV5-1 to TRBJ1-6; 12 nucleotides line up with TRBD1. Germline V lookup: CDR1 SGHRS, CDR2 YFSETQ. This CDR3 is 15 amino acids long. V lost 4 bases, J lost 9 bases, and 5 bases stayed unmatched. The chain's CDR3 is CASSGGTGGFSPLHF. The DNA of the CDR3 is TGCGCCAGCAGCGGCGGGACAGGGGGCTTTTCACCCCTCCACTTT.